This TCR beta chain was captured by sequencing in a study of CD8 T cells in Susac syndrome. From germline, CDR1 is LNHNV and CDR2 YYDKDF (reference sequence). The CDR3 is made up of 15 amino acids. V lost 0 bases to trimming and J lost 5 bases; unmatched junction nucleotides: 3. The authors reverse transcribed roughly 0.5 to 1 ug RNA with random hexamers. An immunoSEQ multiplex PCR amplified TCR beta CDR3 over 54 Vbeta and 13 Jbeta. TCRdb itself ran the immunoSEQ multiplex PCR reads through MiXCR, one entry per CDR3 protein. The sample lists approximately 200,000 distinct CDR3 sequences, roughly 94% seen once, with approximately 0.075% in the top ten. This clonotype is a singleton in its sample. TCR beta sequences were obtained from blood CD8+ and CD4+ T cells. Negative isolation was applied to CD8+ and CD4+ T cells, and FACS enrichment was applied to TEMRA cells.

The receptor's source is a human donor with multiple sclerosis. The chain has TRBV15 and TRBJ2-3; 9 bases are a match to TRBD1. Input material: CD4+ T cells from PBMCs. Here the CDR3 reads CATSREQGARDTQYF. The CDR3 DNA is TGTGCCACCAGCAGAGAACAGGGGGCTAGAGATACGCAGTATTTT.